Shown below are 23 T cell receptor beta chains from a single sample sequenced in a study of metastatic and nonmetastatic thyroid tumors. Through MiXCR, TCRdb re-clonotyped the PCR reads. Among around 42,000 clones listed, roughly 11% were seen once. Ahead of thyroid surgery, no patient had received treatment of any kind. The sequencing sample was made of blood. Receptor source: a female donor with papillary thyroid cancer or a benign thyroid nodule (not recorded which). Some clones in this sample may be carry-over from other donors' samples.

This clone was seen many times. The gene calls are TRBV20-1 and TRBJ2-7; perhaps TRBD2 as D (6 bases). The V and J ends lost 1 base and 6 bases respectively, with 25 bases between them. Germline CDR1 and CDR2: DFQATT and SNEGSKA (reference sequence). There are 17 residues in the CDR3. The CDR3 protein is CSARGFSGGTGWAEQYF. The CDR3 nucleotides are TGCAGTGCTAGAGGGTTTAGCGGAGGCACCGGGTGGGCCGAGCAGTACTTC.

Turning to this clone: This could be a read error, since a much larger clone is one nucleotide away. Other DNA sequences in this specimen translate into the identical CDR3. The rearrangement links TRBV29-1 to TRBJ2-2, with D unclear. V gave up 6 bases and J gave up 0 bases, with 11 bases separating them. The germline gives CDR1 SQVTM, CDR2 ANQGSEA. The CDR3 runs 14 residues. The CDR3 spells CSVVGSSNTGELFF. For the CDR3, the DNA is TGCAGCGTCGTGGGTTCCTCGAACACCGGGGAGCTGTTTTTT.

This clone was seen at least ten times. J is TRBJ2-2 and V is TRBV5-1, with TRBD2 identical over 9 bases. The CDR3 consists of 15 residues. Germline-derived CDR1 and CDR2 are SGHRS and YFSETQ. V shed 1 base, J shed 5 bases, and the junction held 3 bases outside the gene matches. The CDR3 loop reads CASSLSGRRTGELFF. For the CDR3, the DNA is TGCGCCAGCAGCTTGAGCGGGAGGAGGACCGGGGAGCTGTTTTTT.

This clone was counted at least ten times. The V gene is TRBV9, the J gene TRBJ2-1, with unresolved D. Germline V gives CDR1 SGDLS, CDR2 YYNGEE. Between the trimmed V and J ends, which lost 3 bases and 10 bases, there was a span of 8 bases. This CDR3 spans 11 amino acids. This CDR3 is CASSGLREQFF. The CDR3 DNA sequence: TGTGCCAGCAGCGGTTTACGGGAGCAGTTCTTC.

This clone was seen many times. The chain uses TRBV6-1 and TRBJ2-4; 8 bases agree with TRBD2. The CDR3 has 13 amino acids. Per germline, CDR1 MNHNS and CDR2 SASEGT. Trimming removed 2 bases from V and 12 bases from J; junction bases left unmatched: 6. As DNA, the CDR3 is TGTGCCAGCAGTGAAACTAGCGGATTATATCAGTACTTC. It translates to CASSETSGLYQYF.

The chain links TRBV11-1 to TRBJ2-7, with 9 nucleotides matching TRBD2. V lost 5 bases and J lost 7; bases outside the gene matches: 9. Germline loops: CDR1 SGHAT, CDR2 FQDESV (reference sequence). This CDR3 comprises 14 residues. In DNA form, the CDR3 reads TGTGCCAGCAGCGGCCATAGCGGGGGCCTTGAGCAGTACTTC. It encodes CASSGHSGGLEQYF.

This clone was seen at least ten times. The rearrangement links TRBV6-2 or TRBV6-3 to TRBJ2-3; the D gene is possibly TRBD1 (5 bases). CDR3 length equals 14 residues. Germline assignment: CDR1 MNHEY and CDR2 SVGEGT. V dropped 0 bases and J dropped 6 bases, with 10 bases sitting between them. CDR3 bases: TGTGCCAGCAGTTACTCTAATGGGGCGGATACGCAGTATTTT. As protein: CASSYSNGADTQYF.

In its sample, this clone was seen many times. V gene TRBV6-2 or TRBV6-3 combines with J gene TRBJ1-1; no clear D gene. V lost 6 bases and J 3 bases, leaving 14 bases between the germline ends. Germline V gene lookup returns CDR1 MNHEY and CDR2 SVGEGT. The CDR3 is 14 residues long. CDR3 DNA: TGTGCCAGCAGGATTATCGGGTTGGACACTGAAGCTTTCTTT. Its protein is CASRIIGLDTEAFF.

This clone was observed many times. This rearrangement joins TRBV14 to TRBJ1-2; no firm D call. The ends were cut back, 1 base at V and 7 bases at J, with 10 bases in the middle. Germline V gene data show CDR1 as SGHDN and CDR2 as FVKESK. The CDR3 covers 13 residues. The CDR3 is CASSQVTSAGYTF. Written as DNA, the CDR3 is TGTGCCAGCAGCCAAGTTACATCGGCTGGCTACACCTTC.

This clone was seen more than once but under ten times. The chain recombines TRBV20-1 with TRBJ2-1; 7 positions match TRBD2. In germline, CDR1 is DFQATT, CDR2 SNEGSKA (reference sequence). The length of the CDR3 is 16 residues. The junction had 19 bases not matched to a gene; V was cut back by 7 bases and J by 7 bases. CDR3 bases: TGCAGTGACTTTTCGGGGCTAGCGGACATTCTTAATGAGCAGTTCTTC. This gives the protein CSDFSGLADILNEQFF.

This clone was observed at least ten times. This chain uses TRBV12-3 or TRBV12-4 with TRBJ2-7; TRBD1 matches 8 bases. V dropped 2 bases and J dropped 3; count of bases not matched to a gene: 6. The CDR3 consists of 15 residues. Written as DNA, the CDR3 is TGTGCCAGCAGTTTAATGCAGGACAGGGACTACGAGCAGTACTTC. Its protein product is CASSLMQDRDYEQYF.

This clone was recorded at least ten times. This chain links TRBV30 with TRBJ1-1; D gene unclear. V was pared by 0 bases and J by 1 base, with 9 bases between. There are 14 residues in the CDR3. CDR1 and CDR2 from the germline V gene are GTSNPN and SVGIG (reference sequence). The CDR3 coding sequence is TGTGCCTGGAGTGTACGGTACCGGAACACTGAAGCTTTCTTT. Translating gives CAWSVRYRNTEAFF.

This clone was detected ten times or more. This chain links TRBV28 with TRBJ1-5; D not resolved. Trimming shortened V by 5 bases and J by 4 bases, and 9 bases separated the two germline ends. The CDR3 length is 13 residues. The V gene's germline CDR1 is MDHEN and CDR2 SYDVKM. CDR3 bases: TGTGCCAGCAGTCCAGTCGGGAATCAGCCCCAGCATTTT. Translated, it gives CASSPVGNQPQHF.

This clone was seen at least ten times. V and J are TRBV27 and TRBJ2-5; no clear D. Looked up from germline, CDR1 is MNHEY and CDR2 is SMNVEV (reference sequence). This CDR3 is built from 13 residues. V lost 5 bases and J 4 bases, leaving 11 bases between the germline ends. CDR3 region: CASSPRPPETQYF. CDR3 sequence (DNA): TGTGCCAGCAGTCCTCGGCCCCCAGAGACCCAGTACTTC.

This clone was found many times. A much larger clone lies one base from this, so it may be a read error. This CDR3 is CASIGGLTGSYTQYF. For the CDR3, the DNA is TGTGCCAGCATAGGGGGACTCACAGGTTCATATACGCAGTATTTT. The chain carries TRBV5-5 and TRBJ2-3; D is possibly TRBD1 or TRBD2 (6 bases each). V lost 6 bases to trimming and J lost 7 bases, with 21 bases between them. Germline CDR1 SGHKS, CDR2 YYEKEE (reference sequence). This CDR3 region has 15 residues.

Worth noting for this clone: The junction departs from the called germline gene at one end, perhaps through a read error. This chain joins TRBV27 and TRBJ2-1, with 8 nucleotides matching TRBD2. The CDR3 has 19 amino acids. Germline V gene lookup returns CDR1 MNHEY and CDR2 SMNVEV (reference sequence). The CDR3 DNA sequence: TGTGCCAGTAGTTCTTCCGGGACTAGTGGGAGGCGGTGGTACAATGAGCAGTTCTTC. It yields the protein CASSSSGTSGRRWYNEQFF.

This clone came up many times. The chain uses TRBV5-1 and TRBJ2-2; 15 positions match TRBD2. Trimming cost V 4 bases and J 2 bases; bases outside gene matches: 12. CDR1 is SGHRS and CDR2 is YFSETQ in the germline V gene. The CDR3 is made up of 20 amino acids. CDR3 region: CASSRDPRTSGRANTGELFF. CDR3 bases: TGCGCCAGCAGCAGAGACCCAAGGACTAGCGGGAGGGCCAACACCGGGGAGCTGTTTTTT.

CDR3 protein: CASSYYLDRSSNQPQHF. CDR3 nucleotides: TGTGCCAGCAGTTACTACCTGGACAGGAGTAGCAATCAGCCCCAGCATTTT. This sequence joins TRBV28 and TRBJ1-5; 7 nucleotides agree with TRBD1. Germline V gene lookup returns CDR1 MDHEN and CDR2 SYDVKM. V lost 4 bases, J lost 0 bases, and 9 bases stayed unmatched. The CDR3 runs 17 residues.

This clone was observed a handful of times. V and J are TRBV11-2 and TRBJ2-1, with a tentative D call TRBD1 (5 bases). V dropped 7 bases and J dropped 3 bases, with 19 bases sitting between them. CDR1 and CDR2 (germline): SGHAT, FQNNGV. The CDR3 extends over 16 amino acids. Here the CDR3 DNA reads TGTGCCAGCATCCCGTCGTGGGTACAGGTCTACAATGAGCAGTTCTTC. It encodes CASIPSWVQVYNEQFF.

At least ten counts were recorded for this clone. This sequence joins TRBV7-9 and TRBJ2-2, with no clear D. V shed 5 bases and J shed 6 bases, with 10 bases lying between them. Germline CDR1 SEHNR, CDR2 FQNEAQ (reference sequence). CDR3 length: 13 amino acids. The CDR3 region is CASSPDSAGELFF. CDR3 in DNA: TGTGCCAGCAGCCCTGACTCGGCCGGGGAGCTGTTTTTT.

This clone appeared many times. This chain joins TRBV7-2 and TRBJ2-7; TRBD2 agrees at 10 bases. Per the germline V gene, CDR1 is SGHTA and CDR2 is FQGNSA. CDR3 size: 16 residues. Trimming cost V 0 bases and J 5 bases; bases outside gene matches: 7. CDR3 sequence: CASSLAPRAGGDEQYF. The CDR3 nucleotides are TGTGCCAGCAGCTTAGCCCCCCGAGCGGGAGGGGACGAGCAGTACTTC.

This clone was counted many times. The chain is built from TRBV2 and TRBJ2-1; TRBD2 matches at 13 bases. Germline trimming cut 5 bases from V and 2 bases from J; bases unmatched to any gene: 3. In germline, CDR1 is SNHLY, CDR2 FYNNEI. This CDR3 comprises 16 residues. This CDR3 reads CASSRLAGGAYNEQFF. The DNA of the CDR3 is TGTGCCAGCAGTAGACTAGCGGGAGGAGCCTACAATGAGCAGTTCTTC.

This clone was found many times. The sample contains more than one DNA sequence encoding this CDR3. This chain joins TRBV11-1 and TRBJ1-3; 7 bases are shared with TRBD1. This CDR3 is 17 amino acids long. With 2 bases clipped from V and 2 bases from J, the junction kept 9 bases outside the gene matches. Germline CDR1 is SGHAT and CDR2 is FQDESV (reference sequence). CDR3 coding DNA: TGTGCCAGCAGCTTAAGGATCCCAGGGACAGCTGGAAACACCATATATTTT. It is translated as CASSLRIPGTAGNTIYF. The full variable domain, completed using reference TRBV11-1 and TRBJ1-3, is EAEVAQSPRYKITEKSQAVAFWCDPISGHATLYWYRQILGQGPELLVQFQDESVVDDSQLPKDRFSAERLKGVDSTLKIQPAELGDSAMYLCASSLRIPGTAGNTIYFGEGSWLTVV.